These 15 T cell receptor beta chains were all obtained from the same sample, sequenced in a study of OX40 agonist ivuxolimab in advanced cancers. Profiling relied on immunoSEQ multiplex PCR, and the TCRdb table lists in-frame clones only, not all of them. This sample has 90,000 to 120,000 clones, with approximately 90% found just once. The sample here was CD4+ or CD8+ T cells sorted from blood, taken in a trial of the OX40 agonist ivuxolimab. The origin of the receptors is an adult with an advanced solid tumor such as melanoma, head and neck, liver or kidney cancer.

V gene TRBV5-1 combines with J gene TRBJ1-3; 8 nucleotides agree with TRBD1. Germline trimming cut 1 base from V and 4 bases from J; bases unmatched to any gene: 10. CDR1 and CDR2 (germline): SGHRS, YFSETQ. This CDR3 is 17 amino acids long. The CDR3 here is CASSLWGQGAGGNTIYF. As DNA, the CDR3 is TGCGCCAGCAGCTTGTGGGGCCAGGGGGCAGGAGGAAACACCATATATTTT.

This rearrangement joins TRBV5-1 to TRBJ2-5; TRBD2 matches at 7 bases. The trim removed 3 bases at V and 4 bases at J, leaving 3 bases unmatched. There are 13 residues in the CDR3. Germline CDR1 and CDR2: SGHRS and YFSETQ. In DNA form, the CDR3 reads TGCGCCAGCAGCTCGACTAGCCGAGAGACCCAGTACTTC. Translating gives CASSSTSRETQYF.

The chain links TRBV11-2 to TRBJ2-7; D could derive from TRBD1 or TRBD2 (5 bases each). Germline lookup yields CDR1 SGHAT and CDR2 FQNNGV. This CDR3 is built from 14 residues. V lost 5 bases and J lost 6, with 17 bases in between. The CDR3 DNA follows: TGTGCCAGCAGCCGGGACCGCGGTGGAGTCGAGCAGTACTTC. This translates into CASSRDRGGVEQYF.

The rearrangement links TRBV7-2 to TRBJ1-1, with D uncertain. The CDR3 runs 13 residues. Germline assignment: CDR1 SGHTA and CDR2 FQGNSA. V lost 5 bases, J lost 1 base, and 8 bases lay in between. CDR3 amino acids: CASSLHKNTEAFF. In DNA form, the CDR3 reads TGTGCCAGCAGCCTGCACAAGAACACTGAAGCTTTCTTT.

The chain couples TRBV5-1 to TRBJ1-1, with D possibly TRBD1 on 5 matching bases. The CDR3 consists of 17 residues. Deletions cut 4 bases from V and 6 bases from J, with 25 bases between. Germline V gene data show CDR1 as SGHRS and CDR2 as YFSETQ. CDR3 nucleotide sequence: TGCGCCAGCAGCGCACCGGGACCGTACGTTGGTGGGCCTGAAGCTTTCTTT. Amino acid sequence: CASSAPGPYVGGPEAFF.

V is TRBV6-5 and J is TRBJ1-1; 7 bases are a match to TRBD1. The germline V gene has CDR1 MNHEY and CDR2 SVGAGI. The CDR3 spans 16 residues. The junction had 7 bases not matched to a gene; V was cut back by 1 base and J by 2 bases. The CDR3 sequence is CASSYYFGTANTEAFF. CDR3 coding DNA: TGTGCCAGCAGTTACTACTTCGGGACAGCTAACACTGAAGCTTTCTTT.

J is TRBJ1-5 and V is TRBV6-5; 9 bases line up with TRBD1. Per the germline V gene, CDR1 is MNHEY and CDR2 is SVGAGI. This CDR3 comprises 13 residues. The trim removed 11 bases at V and 9 bases at J, leaving 11 bases unmatched. For the CDR3, the DNA is TGTGCCTGCCGGACAGGGGAGTCAGGGCCCCAGCATTTT. It is translated as CACRTGESGPQHF.

The genes are TRBV19 and TRBJ1-4; D remains unclear. V lost 1 base to trimming and J lost 14 bases, with 11 bases between them. There are 12 residues in the CDR3. Per the germline V gene, CDR1 is LNHDA and CDR2 is SQIVND (reference sequence). CDR3 region: CASSIGVMRLFF. The CDR3 bases are TGTGCCAGTAGTATAGGAGTGATGCGGCTGTTTTTT.

This clone occurred once. This chain uses TRBV5-1 with TRBJ1-3; TRBD1 matches at 7 bases. CDR1 is SGHRS and CDR2 is YFSETQ in the germline V gene. The CDR3 runs 17 residues. V gave up 6 bases and J gave up 4 bases; unmatched junction bases: 16. The DNA of the CDR3 is TGCGCCAGCACCCGGACTGCCGGGGGGGGACAGGGAAACACCATATATTTT. Translated, it gives CASTRTAGGGQGNTIYF.

This chain uses TRBV9 with TRBJ2-1; unclear D gene. CDR1 is SGDLS, CDR2 YYNGEE, per germline. This CDR3 comprises 13 residues. The ends were cut back, 4 bases at V and 7 bases at J, with 12 bases in the middle. The CDR3 here is CASSSDPTNEQFF. The CDR3 region has the DNA TGTGCCAGCAGCTCAGACCCCACAAATGAGCAGTTCTTC.

The chain uses TRBV19 and TRBJ2-1; D is perhaps TRBD1 (6 bases). The CDR3 is 14 residues long. The V and J ends lost 6 bases and 0 bases respectively, with 9 bases between them. Germline CDR1 reads LNHDA; CDR2 reads SQIVND (reference sequence). As DNA, the CDR3 is TGTGCCAGTAGGGACAGTTACTCCTACAATGAGCAGTTCTTC. It codes for CASRDSYSYNEQFF.

This chain uses TRBV6-5 with TRBJ2-7; D perhaps matches TRBD2 (6 bases). The germline V gene encodes CDR1 MNHEY and CDR2 SVGAGI. V was pared by 6 bases and J by 0 bases, with 15 bases between. The CDR3 spans 15 residues. The CDR3 DNA reads TGTGCCAGCAGCCTGGACCTCGGGAGCTCCTACGAGCAGTACTTC. Translating it yields CASSLDLGSSYEQYF.

The chain carries TRBV9 and TRBJ2-1; tentatively, D is TRBD2 (6 bases). This CDR3 has 12 amino acids. Germline V lookup: CDR1 SGDLS, CDR2 YYNGEE. The V gene lost 8 bases and the J gene lost 10 bases, with 16 bases spanning the gap. The CDR3 DNA reads TGTGCCAGTGGGCGGGAAGAAGTGGAGCAGTTCTTC. Encoded protein: CASGREEVEQFF.

CDR3 bases: TGCACCAGCAGCCAGGGGACTAGCGGGCCCCCCCTAAGCTCCTACAATGAGCAGTTCTTC. Protein: CTSSQGTSGPPLSSYNEQFF. The rearrangement links TRBV1 to TRBJ2-1; the table's D call TRBD2 went unverified against the DNA. TRBV1 is a documented pseudogene. CDR3 length: 20 residues.

The rearrangement joins TRBV5-4 to TRBJ2-7, with 7 positions matching TRBD1. Germline V gene data show CDR1 as SGHNT and CDR2 as YYREEE (reference sequence). The CDR3 covers 14 residues. V lost 5 bases and J lost 2; bases outside the gene matches: 7. CDR3 in DNA: TGTGCCAGCAGTTTTGACAGGGCCCCCTACGAGCAGTACTTC. Protein: CASSFDRAPYEQYF. The entire variable domain, with the rest obtained from reference TRBV5-4 and TRBJ2-7, is as follows: ETGVTQSPTHLIKTRGQQVTLRCSSQSGHNTVSWYQQALGQGPQFIFQYYREEENGRGNFPPRFSGLQFPNYSSELNVNALELDDSALYLCASSFDRAPYEQYFGPGTRLTVT.